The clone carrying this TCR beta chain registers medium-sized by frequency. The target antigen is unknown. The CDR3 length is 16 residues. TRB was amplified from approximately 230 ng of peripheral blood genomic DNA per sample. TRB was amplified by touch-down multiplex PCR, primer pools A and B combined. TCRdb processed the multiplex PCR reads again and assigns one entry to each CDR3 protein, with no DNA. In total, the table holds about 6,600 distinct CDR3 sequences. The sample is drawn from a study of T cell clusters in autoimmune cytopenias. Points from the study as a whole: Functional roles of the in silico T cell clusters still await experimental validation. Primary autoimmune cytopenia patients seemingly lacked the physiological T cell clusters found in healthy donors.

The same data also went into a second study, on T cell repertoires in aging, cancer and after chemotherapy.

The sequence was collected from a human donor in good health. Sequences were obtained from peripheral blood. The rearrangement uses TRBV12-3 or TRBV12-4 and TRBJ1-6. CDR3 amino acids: CASKPWGSSYNSPLHF.